The present T cell receptor beta chain was sequenced within a study of blood T cell repertoires in COVID-19. Across the whole study: The United States, Italy and Spain provided the acute and convalescent COVID-19 samples.

Authors' methods: Estimation of nucleated cell counts relied on the amplification of reference gene primers. Libraries were prepared by immunoSEQ multiplex PCR; TCRdb keeps only in-frame clonotypes and omits some of them. V and J calls plus clone size are reproduced from that table; the DNA served to infer D and trimming. The sample consists of 400,000 to 450,000 clones, roughly nine tenths of them appearing once. Donors in Cohort 3 who had recovered were those with two negative PCRs, healthcare professional clearance, or resolution of their symptoms. This receptor was identified in a young man who had recovered from COVID-19. The sequencing sample was made of PBMCs or T cells enriched from blood (not recorded which).

CDR3 sequence reads: CASSHDGDRAYEQYF. DNA of the CDR3: TGTGCCAGCAGCCACGATGGGGACAGGGCTTACGAGCAGTACTTC. The genes are TRBV7-9 and TRBJ2-7, with TRBD1 matching 9 bases. Germline V lookup: CDR1 SEHNR, CDR2 FQNEAQ (reference sequence). The ends lost 5 bases at V and 4 bases at J; junction bases unmatched: 9. This CDR3 has 15 residues.